The text below deals with one T cell receptor (beta chain). Trimming removed 5 bases at V and 5 bases at J, with 21 bases between. Germline loops: CDR1 SGHAT, CDR2 FQNNGV. This CDR3 region has 16 residues. This entry belongs to a study of T cell responses to AZD1222 COVID-19 vaccine. Here immunoSEQ multiplex PCR was the method, and the copy in TCRdb shows in-frame clones only, minus some. The table includes 90,000 to 110,000 clones, 75% to 90% detected once. This clonotype originated in an adult who received the AZD1222 COVID-19 vaccine. The chain couples TRBV11-2 to TRBJ2-5, with D possibly matching TRBD2 (7 bases). This sample comprised peripheral blood, obtained 28 days after the second AZD1222 dose. CDR3 protein: CASSPGQTSLRETQYF. The CDR3 nucleotides read TGTGCCAGCAGCCCCGGACAGACTAGCCTCAGGGAGACCCAGTACTTC.